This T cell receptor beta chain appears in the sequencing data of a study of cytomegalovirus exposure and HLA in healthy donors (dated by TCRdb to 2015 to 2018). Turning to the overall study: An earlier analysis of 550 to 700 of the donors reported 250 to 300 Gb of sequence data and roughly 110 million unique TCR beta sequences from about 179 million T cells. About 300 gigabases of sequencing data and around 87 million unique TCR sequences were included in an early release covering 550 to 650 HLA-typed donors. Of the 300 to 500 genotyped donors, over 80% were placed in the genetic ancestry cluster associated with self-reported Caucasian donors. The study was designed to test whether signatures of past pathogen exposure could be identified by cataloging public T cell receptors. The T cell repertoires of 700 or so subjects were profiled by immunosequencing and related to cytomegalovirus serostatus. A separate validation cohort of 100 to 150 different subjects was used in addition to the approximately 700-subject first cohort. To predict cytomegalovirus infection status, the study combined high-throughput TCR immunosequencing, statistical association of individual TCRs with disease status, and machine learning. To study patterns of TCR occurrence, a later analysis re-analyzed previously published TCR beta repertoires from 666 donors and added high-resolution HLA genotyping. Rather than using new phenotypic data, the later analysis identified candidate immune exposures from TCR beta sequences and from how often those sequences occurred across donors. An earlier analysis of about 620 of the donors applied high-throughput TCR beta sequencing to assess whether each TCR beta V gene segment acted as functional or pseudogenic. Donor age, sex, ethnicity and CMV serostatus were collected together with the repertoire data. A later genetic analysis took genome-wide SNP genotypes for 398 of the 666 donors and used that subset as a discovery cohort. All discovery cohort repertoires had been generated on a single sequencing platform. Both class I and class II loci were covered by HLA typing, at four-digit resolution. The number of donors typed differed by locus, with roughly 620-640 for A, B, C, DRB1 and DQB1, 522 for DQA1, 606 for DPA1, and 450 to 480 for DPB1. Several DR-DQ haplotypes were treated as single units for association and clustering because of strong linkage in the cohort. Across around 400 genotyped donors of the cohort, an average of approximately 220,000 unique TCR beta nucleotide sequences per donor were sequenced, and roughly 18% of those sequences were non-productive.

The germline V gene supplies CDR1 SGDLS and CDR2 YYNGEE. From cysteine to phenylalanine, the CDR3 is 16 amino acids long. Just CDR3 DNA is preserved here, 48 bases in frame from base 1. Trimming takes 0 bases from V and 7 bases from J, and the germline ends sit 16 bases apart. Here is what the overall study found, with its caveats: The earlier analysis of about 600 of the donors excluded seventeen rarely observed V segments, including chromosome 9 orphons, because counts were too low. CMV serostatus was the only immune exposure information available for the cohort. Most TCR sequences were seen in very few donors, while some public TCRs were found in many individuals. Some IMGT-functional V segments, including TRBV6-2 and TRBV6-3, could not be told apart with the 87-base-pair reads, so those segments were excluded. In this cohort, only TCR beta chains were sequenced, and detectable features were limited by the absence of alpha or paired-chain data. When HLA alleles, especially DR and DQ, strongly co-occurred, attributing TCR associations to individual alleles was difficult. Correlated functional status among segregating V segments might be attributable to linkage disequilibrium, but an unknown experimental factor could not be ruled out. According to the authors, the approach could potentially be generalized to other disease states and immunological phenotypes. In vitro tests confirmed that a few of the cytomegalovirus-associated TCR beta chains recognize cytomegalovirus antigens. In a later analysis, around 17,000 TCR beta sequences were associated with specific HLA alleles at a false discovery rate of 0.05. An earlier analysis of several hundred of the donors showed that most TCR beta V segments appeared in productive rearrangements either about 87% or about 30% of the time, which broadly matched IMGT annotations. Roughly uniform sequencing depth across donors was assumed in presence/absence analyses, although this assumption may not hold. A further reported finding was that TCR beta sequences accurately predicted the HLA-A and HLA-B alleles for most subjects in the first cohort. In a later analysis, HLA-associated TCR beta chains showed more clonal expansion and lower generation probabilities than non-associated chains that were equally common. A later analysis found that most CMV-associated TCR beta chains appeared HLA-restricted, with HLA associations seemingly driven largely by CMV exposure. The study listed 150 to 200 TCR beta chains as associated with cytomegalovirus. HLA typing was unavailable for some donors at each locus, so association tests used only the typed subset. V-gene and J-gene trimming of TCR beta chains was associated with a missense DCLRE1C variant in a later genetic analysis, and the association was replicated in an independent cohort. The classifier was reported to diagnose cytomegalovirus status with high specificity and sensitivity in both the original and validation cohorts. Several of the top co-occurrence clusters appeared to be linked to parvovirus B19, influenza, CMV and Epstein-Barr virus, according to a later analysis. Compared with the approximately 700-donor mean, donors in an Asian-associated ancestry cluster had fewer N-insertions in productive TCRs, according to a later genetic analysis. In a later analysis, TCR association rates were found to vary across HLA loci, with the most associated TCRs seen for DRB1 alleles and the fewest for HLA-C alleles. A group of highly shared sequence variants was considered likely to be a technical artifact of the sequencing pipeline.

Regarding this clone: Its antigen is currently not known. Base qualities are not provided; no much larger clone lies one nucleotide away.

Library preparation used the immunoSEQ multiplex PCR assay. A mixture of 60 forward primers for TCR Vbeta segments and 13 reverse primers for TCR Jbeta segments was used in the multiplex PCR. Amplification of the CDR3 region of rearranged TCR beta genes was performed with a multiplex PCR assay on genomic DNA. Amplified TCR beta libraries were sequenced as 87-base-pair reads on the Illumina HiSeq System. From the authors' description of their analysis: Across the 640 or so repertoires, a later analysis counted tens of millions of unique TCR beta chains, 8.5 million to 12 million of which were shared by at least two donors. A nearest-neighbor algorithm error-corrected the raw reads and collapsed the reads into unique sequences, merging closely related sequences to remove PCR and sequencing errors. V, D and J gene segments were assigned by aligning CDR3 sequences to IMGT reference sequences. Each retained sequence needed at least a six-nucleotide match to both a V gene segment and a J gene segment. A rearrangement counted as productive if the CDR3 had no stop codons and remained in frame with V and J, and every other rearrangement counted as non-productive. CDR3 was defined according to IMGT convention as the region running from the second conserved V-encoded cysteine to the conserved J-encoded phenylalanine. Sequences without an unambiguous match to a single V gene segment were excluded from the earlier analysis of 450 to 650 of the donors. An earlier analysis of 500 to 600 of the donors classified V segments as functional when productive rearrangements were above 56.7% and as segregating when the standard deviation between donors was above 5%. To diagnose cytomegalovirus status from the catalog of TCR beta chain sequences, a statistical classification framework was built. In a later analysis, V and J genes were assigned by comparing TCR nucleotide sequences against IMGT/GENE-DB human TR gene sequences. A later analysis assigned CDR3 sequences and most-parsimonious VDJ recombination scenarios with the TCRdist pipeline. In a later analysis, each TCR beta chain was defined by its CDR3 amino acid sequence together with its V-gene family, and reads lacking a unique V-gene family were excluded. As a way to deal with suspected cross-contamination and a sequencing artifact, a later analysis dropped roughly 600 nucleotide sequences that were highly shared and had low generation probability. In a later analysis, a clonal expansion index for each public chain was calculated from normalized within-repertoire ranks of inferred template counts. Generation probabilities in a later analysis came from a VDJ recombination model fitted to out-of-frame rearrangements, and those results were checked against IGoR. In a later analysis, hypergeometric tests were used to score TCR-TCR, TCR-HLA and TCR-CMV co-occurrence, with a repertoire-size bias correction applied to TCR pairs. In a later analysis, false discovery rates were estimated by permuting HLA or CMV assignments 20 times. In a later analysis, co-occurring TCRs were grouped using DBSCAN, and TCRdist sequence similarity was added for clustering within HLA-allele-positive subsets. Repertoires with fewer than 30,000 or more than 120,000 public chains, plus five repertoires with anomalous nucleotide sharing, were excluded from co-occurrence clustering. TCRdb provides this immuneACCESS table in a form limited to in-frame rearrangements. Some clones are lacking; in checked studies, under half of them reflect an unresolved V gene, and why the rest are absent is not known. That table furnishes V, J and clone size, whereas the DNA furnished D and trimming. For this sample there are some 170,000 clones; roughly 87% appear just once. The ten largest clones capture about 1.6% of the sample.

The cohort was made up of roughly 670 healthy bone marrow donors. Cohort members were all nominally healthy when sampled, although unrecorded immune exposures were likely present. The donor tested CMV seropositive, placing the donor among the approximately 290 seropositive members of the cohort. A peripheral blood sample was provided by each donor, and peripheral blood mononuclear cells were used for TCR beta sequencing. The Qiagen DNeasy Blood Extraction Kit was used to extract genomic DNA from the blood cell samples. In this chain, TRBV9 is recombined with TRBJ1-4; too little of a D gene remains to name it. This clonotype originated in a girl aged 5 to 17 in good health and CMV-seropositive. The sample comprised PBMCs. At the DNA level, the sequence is TGTGCCAGCAGCGTAGCCCCGGCCAGACAAGGTGAAAAACTGTTTTTT. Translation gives CASSVAPARQGEKLFF.